This TCR beta chain originates from a study of beta chain features in type 1 diabetes. Study results and caveats: In all four CD4+ subsets, TCRB CDR3 length was significantly, moderately reduced in type 1 diabetes.

This clone was observed a few times. Antigen unknown. Reverse transcription of all isolated RNA meant that expressed TCRB transcripts were sequenced. Clones were read by immunoSEQ multiplex PCR, and TCRdb kept only the in-frame ones, dropping some. Here the sample spans more than 300,000 clones, around an eighth being singletons. Purity exceeding 98% was reached by all sorted populations. The clonotype comes from a woman younger than 30 with type 1 diabetes. Sequencing was performed on naive CD4+ T cells from blood.

The CDR3 nucleotides read TGTGCCAGCAGTCCCACCTCCGGGACTAGCGGGTTCTCCTACAATGAGCAGTTCTTC. Translation: CASSPTSGTSGFSYNEQFF. This rearrangement joins TRBV27 to TRBJ2-1, with 12 bases lining up with TRBD2. The CDR3 has 19 amino acids. The junction had 11 bases not matched to a gene; V was cut back by 5 bases and J by 0 bases. Germline assignment: CDR1 MNHEY and CDR2 SMNVEV (reference sequence).